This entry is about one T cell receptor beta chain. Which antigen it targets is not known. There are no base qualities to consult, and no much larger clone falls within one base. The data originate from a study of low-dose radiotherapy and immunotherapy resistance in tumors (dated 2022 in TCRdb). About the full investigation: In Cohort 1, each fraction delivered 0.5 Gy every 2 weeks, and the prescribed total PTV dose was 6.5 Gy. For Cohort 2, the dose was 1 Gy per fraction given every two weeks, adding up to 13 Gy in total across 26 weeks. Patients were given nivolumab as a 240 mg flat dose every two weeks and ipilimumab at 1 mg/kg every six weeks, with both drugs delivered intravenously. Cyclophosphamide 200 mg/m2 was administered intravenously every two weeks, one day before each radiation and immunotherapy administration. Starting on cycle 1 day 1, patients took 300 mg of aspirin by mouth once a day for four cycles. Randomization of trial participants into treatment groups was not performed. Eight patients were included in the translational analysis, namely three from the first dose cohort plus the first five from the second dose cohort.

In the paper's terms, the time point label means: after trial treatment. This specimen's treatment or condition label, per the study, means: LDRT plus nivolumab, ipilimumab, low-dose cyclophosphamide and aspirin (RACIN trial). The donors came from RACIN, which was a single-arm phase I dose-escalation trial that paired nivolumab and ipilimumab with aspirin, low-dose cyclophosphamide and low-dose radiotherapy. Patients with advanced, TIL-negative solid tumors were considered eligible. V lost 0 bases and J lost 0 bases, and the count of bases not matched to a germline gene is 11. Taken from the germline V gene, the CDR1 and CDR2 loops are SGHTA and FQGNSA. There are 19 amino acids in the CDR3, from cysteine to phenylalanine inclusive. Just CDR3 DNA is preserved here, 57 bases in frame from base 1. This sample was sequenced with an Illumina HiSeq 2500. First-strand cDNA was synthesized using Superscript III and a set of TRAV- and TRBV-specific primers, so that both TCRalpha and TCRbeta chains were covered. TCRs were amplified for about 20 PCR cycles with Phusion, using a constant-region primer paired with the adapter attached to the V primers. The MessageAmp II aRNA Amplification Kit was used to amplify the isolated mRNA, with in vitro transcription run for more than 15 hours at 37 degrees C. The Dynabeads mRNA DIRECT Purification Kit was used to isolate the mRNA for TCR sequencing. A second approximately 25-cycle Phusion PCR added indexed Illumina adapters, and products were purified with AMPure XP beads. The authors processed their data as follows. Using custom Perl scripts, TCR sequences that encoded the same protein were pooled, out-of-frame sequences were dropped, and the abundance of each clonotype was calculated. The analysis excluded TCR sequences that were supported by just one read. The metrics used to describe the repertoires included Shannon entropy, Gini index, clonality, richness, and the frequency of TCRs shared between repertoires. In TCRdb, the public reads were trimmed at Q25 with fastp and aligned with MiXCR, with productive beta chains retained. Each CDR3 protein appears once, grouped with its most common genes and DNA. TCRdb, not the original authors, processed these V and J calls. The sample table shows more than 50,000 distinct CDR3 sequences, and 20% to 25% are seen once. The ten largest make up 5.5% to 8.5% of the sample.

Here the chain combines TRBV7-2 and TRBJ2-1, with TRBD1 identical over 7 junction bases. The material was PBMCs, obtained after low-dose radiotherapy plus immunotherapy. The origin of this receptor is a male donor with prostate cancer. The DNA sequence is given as TGTGCCAGCAGCTTAGCGGGGACAGCGACCTGGGGCTCCTACAATGAGCAGTTCTTC. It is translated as CASSLAGTATWGSYNEQFF.